The present entry profiles one TCR beta chain with its context. Its antigen is unknown. Germline CDR1 SGHDT, CDR2 YYEEEE. V lost 2 bases and J lost 4; bases outside the gene matches: 8. The CDR3 consists of 16 residues. TCRdb redid the calling of the 5' RACE reads with MiXCR, one entry per CDR3 protein. The data hold about 700,000 distinct CDR3 sequences, with about 9.4% observed a single time. The source of the sample is a study of identical twins. Study-wide findings and caveats: Conclusions rested on cross-sectional statistics rather than following the same donors. Abundant beta clonotypes from cord blood had fewer insertions, unlike memory repertoires, which showed none.

Separately, the same data were catalogued under a study of yellow fever vaccine responses in identical twins. Per that paper: Twins' T cell vaccine responses reportedly looked partly convergent, partly personalized.

The gene calls are TRBV5-6 and TRBJ2-5, with 10 positions matching TRBD1. The sequence derives from a woman aged 18 to 35 in good health. The sequenced sample consisted of PBMCs. Here the CDR3 DNA reads TGTGCCAGCAGCTTCAAAAAGACAGGGGGCTCAGAGACCCAGTACTTC. This translates into CASSFKKTGGSETQYF.